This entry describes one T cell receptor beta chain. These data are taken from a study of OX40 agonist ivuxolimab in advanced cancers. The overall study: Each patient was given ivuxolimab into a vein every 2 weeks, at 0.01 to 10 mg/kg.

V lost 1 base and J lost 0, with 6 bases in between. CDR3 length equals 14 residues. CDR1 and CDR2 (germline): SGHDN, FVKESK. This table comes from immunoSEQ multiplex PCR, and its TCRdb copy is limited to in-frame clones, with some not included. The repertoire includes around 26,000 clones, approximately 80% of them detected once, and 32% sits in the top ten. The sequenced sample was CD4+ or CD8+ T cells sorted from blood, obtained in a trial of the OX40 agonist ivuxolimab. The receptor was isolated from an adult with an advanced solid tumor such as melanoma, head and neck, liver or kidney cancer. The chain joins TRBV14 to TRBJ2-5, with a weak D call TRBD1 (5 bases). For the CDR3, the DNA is TGTGCCAGCAGCCAAGGGACACACCAAGAGACCCAGTACTTC. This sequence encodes CASSQGTHQETQYF.